The T cell receptor beta chain under discussion was sequenced for a study of PD-1 blockade in classical Hodgkin lymphoma. Study details: Patients had nivolumab dosed at 3 mg/kg, delivered intravenously every 2 weeks. Findings and caveats of the study: Relative to healthy donors, newly diagnosed patients reportedly had lower baseline TCR diversity, which was reported as lower still in relapsed/refractory patients. Compared with baseline, CD4+ but not CD8+ TCR diversity had risen significantly by C4D1. The diversity seen at baseline in complete responders resembled that of newly diagnosed patients.

This CDR3 has 15 amino acids. With 8 bases clipped from V and 2 bases from J, the junction kept 9 bases outside the gene matches. Per the germline V gene, CDR1 is MNHEY and CDR2 is SVGAGI. Documented time point: cycle 4 day 1 (C4D1), after 6 weeks of nivolumab. Brentuximab vedotin exposure varied among the patients, all of whom had relapsed after autologous stem cell transplantation. Purified CD4+ T cells were obtained from thawed PBMCs through magnetic negative selection. Sequenced by immunoSEQ multiplex PCR; TCRdb stores in-frame clones only, minus some. The sample holds roughly 35,000 clones, 92% seen once. As regards this clone: The antigen remains undetermined.

The rearrangement links TRBV6-5 to TRBJ2-1; TRBD1 matches at 7 bases. This TCR was sampled from a human donor with classical Hodgkin lymphoma. Here the sequenced sample was CD4+ T cells from blood, taken before the fourth cycle of nivolumab. CDR3 sequence reads: CASGSTGLTYNEQFF. The CDR3 DNA reads as TGTGCCAGCGGCTCGACAGGGCTTACCTACAATGAGCAGTTCTTC.